The sample holds many counts of the clone carrying this T cell receptor (beta chain). Its antigen remains unknown. This CDR3 spans 14 amino acids. After removal of 5 bases from V and 2 bases from J, the junction contained 5 bases not matched to a gene. Per germline, CDR1 SGHVS and CDR2 FNYEAQ. These data are taken from a study of human T cells and chemical hapten exposure. Study-wide context: Patients additionally received therapeutic doses of diphenylcyclopropenone on the scalp once a week, and this continued throughout the approximately 24-week study. Small differences in pooled library volume mainly drove the variation in TCR yields per sample.

Study-wide findings and caveats: Significantly more large CDR3 similarity clusters were formed by expanded TCRs than by controls.

TCRdb ran MiXCR on the RACE reads and lists one entry per CDR3 protein. The sample holds 55,000 to 80,000 distinct CDR3 sequences, about 11% seen once. Time point given: patch test 3, about 24 weeks after DPC sensitization. The treatment: therapeutic diphenylcyclopropenone sensitization with weekly scalp DPC. The rearrangement joins TRBV7-6 to TRBJ2-5, with 7 bases fitting TRBD2. The material was whole blood, obtained in connection with sensitization to the hapten diphenylcyclopropenone (DPC). This receptor was taken from a woman in her thirties with alopecia areata. Some clones in this sample may be carry-over from other donors' samples. The CDR3 DNA reads TGTGCCAGCAGCCCCGCAGCGGGGCAAGAGACCCAGTACTTC. It is translated as CASSPAAGQETQYF. The complete variable domain, with remaining parts taken from reference TRBV7-6 and TRBJ2-5, reads GAGVSQSPRYKVTKRGQDVALRCDPISGHVSLYWYRQALGQGPEFLTYFNYEAQQDKSGLPNDRFSAERPEGSISTLTIQRTEQRDSAMYRCASSPAAGQETQYFGPGTRLLVL.